The clone carrying this T cell receptor (beta chain) was observed a handful of times. Its antigen remains unknown. A second PCR, run for about 7 to 11 cycles, used a sample-barcoded 5' primer plus a J-beta primer mix. Via MiXCR, TCRdb re-called the 5' RACE reads, giving one row per CDR3 protein. Counted here are hundreds of thousands of distinct CDR3 sequences, 52% occurring once; the ten biggest clones make up roughly 13%. This sample stems from a study of blood T cells in healthy people across ages. Study as a whole: Using template switching, researchers captured about one barcoded beta molecule for each two T cells. General study findings and limits: Across samples, TCR beta diversity tracked strongly with naive T cell percentage. Estimated diversity, derived from one million T cells, was regarded as an underestimate.

The clonotype originates from a woman of 80 years or more in good health. The specimen sequenced was blood.

The CDR3 protein is CASSPGAEEEKLFF. The CDR3 DNA sequence: TGTGCCAGCTCCCCAGGGGCGGAAGAAGAAAAACTGTTTTTT. The chain has TRBV6-4 and TRBJ1-4; TRBD1 is a possible D gene (6 bases). This CDR3 is built from 14 residues. The germline V and J ends were trimmed by 8 bases and 8 bases, with 18 bases remaining between them. CDR1 is MRHNA, CDR2 SNTAGT, per germline.